The rows below give T cell receptor beta chains drawn from one sample of a study of blood T cell repertoires in COVID-19. Sequencing used immunoSEQ multiplex PCR; TCRdb keeps in-frame clones, though not all of them. This table has about 310,000 clones, 89% appearing once. The specimen sequenced was PBMCs or T cells enriched from blood (not recorded which). The receptors stem from a woman between 40 and 50 years old who had recovered from COVID-19. Each CDR3 is given with its conserved first and last residue. The order of the fields is D gene, V gene, clone size, J gene, CDR3 protein, CDR3 DNA. The D gene is left open where the match is weak. Some rows mark clone size as missing; the rest say once, few, many or name a class of expanded clone.

>NA|TRBV4-2|NA|TRBJ2-1
CASRLARGSNEQFF
TGTGCCAGCAGACTAGCTAGAGGGTCTAATGAGCAGTTCTTC
>NA|TRBV20-1|once|TRBJ1-1
CSARTSTEAFF
TGCAGTGCTAGAACATCCACTGAAGCTTTCTTT
>TRBD2|TRBV18|NA|TRBJ2-1
CASSPQAPGTSSYNEQFF
TGTGCCAGCTCACCCCAGGCCCCCGGGACTAGCAGCTACAATGAGCAGTTCTTC
>NA|TRBV28|NA|TRBJ1-2
CASRTTENYGYTF
TGTGCCAGCAGGACTACAGAGAACTATGGCTACACCTTC
>TRBD2|TRBV7-3|NA|TRBJ2-5
CASSPLGTSVETQYF
TGTGCCAGCAGTCCCCTCGGGACTAGCGTTGAGACCCAGTACTTC
>NA|TRBV6-2/TRBV6-3|once|TRBJ2-7
CASSYGRSSYEQYF
TGTGCCAGCAGTTATGGTCGTAGCTCCTACGAGCAGTACTTC
>NA|TRBV6-2/TRBV6-3|NA|TRBJ1-2
CASSYAGIHNYGYTF
TGTGCCAGCAGTTACGCCGGGATCCACAACTATGGCTACACCTTC
>NA|TRBV19|once|TRBJ1-1
CASSMGLNTEAFF
TGTGCCAGTAGTATGGGCCTTAACACTGAAGCTTTCTTT
>TRBD2|TRBV5-4|NA|TRBJ2-7
CASSLGAGQASGYEQYF
TGTGCCAGCAGCTTAGGAGCGGGGCAGGCAAGCGGATACGAGCAGTACTTC
>TRBD2|TRBV9|NA|TRBJ2-7
CASSASPGLGFHEQYF
TGTGCCAGCAGCGCCTCGCCGGGACTAGGGTTCCACGAGCAGTACTTC
>NA|TRBV29-1|NA|TRBJ2-3
CSVARGSVTDTQYF
TGCAGCGTTGCACGGGGGAGTGTCACAGATACGCAGTATTTT
>NA|TRBV2|NA|TRBJ2-4
CASSEGQGQDIQYF
TGTGCCAGCAGTGAAGGGCAGGGGCAAGACATTCAGTACTTC
>NA|TRBV18|once|TRBJ2-7
CASSRTGYEQYF
TGTGCCAGCTCACGAACTGGTTACGAGCAGTACTTC
>TRBD1|TRBV4-1|NA|TRBJ2-7
CASSHTRPGQGLYEQYF
TGCGCCAGCAGCCATACCCGGCCGGGACAGGGGCTCTACGAGCAGTACTTC
>NA|TRBV5-1|NA|TRBJ1-1
CASIPEDTMNTEAFF
TGCGCCAGCATCCCGGAAGACACCATGAACACTGAAGCTTTCTTT
>TRBD2|TRBV6-4|NA|TRBJ2-5
CASSDSCGRAKETQYF
TGTGCCAGCAGTGACTCCTGCGGGAGGGCCAAAGAGACCCAGTACTTC
>TRBD2|TRBV28|few|TRBJ2-1
CASSLAGRGGRNEQFF
TGTGCCAGCAGTTTAGCCGGGCGGGGGGGCCGGAATGAGCAGTTCTTC
>TRBD1|TRBV28|NA|TRBJ1-4
CASSFYRGANEKLFF
TGTGCCAGCAGTTTTTACAGGGGTGCTAATGAAAAACTGTTTTTT
>NA|TRBV28|NA|TRBJ1-4
CASTRGGSTEKLFF
TGTGCCAGCACCCGAGGGGGTTCTACCGAGAAACTGTTTTTT
>NA|TRBV7-8|NA|TRBJ2-1
CASSQGWGPKRFF
TGTGCCAGCAGCCAAGGGTGGGGGCCAAAACGGTTCTTC
>NA|TRBV27|once|TRBJ2-3
CASSFMGPGGRTDTQYF
TGTGCCAGCAGTTTTATGGGACCAGGGGGGCGTACAGATACGCAGTATTTT
>NA|TRBV27|NA|TRBJ2-2
CASRPRGATGELFF
TGTGCCAGCAGACCCCGGGGGGCCACCGGGGAGCTGTTTTTT
>TRBD1|TRBV7-9|NA|TRBJ2-1
CASSSGTGRNEQFF
TGTGCCAGCAGTTCCGGGACAGGGCGGAATGAGCAGTTCTTC
>TRBD2|TRBV19|many|TRBJ2-7
CASSLAGGAQYF
TGTGCCAGTAGTCTAGCGGGAGGTGCGCAGTACTTC
>NA|TRBV7-8|NA|TRBJ1-5
CASSLVTPGLASNQPQHF
TGTGCCAGCAGCTTAGTTACGCCGGGACTTGCGAGCAATCAGCCCCAGCATTTT
>TRBD1|TRBV20-1|once|TRBJ2-7
CKPGGLYEQYF
TGCAAACCAGGGGGCCTCTACGAGCAGTACTTC
>TRBD2|TRBV9|NA|TRBJ2-1
CASSVRSGGAGNEQFF
TGTGCCAGCAGCGTCCGAAGCGGGGGGGCCGGCAATGAGCAGTTCTTC
>NA|TRBV19|NA|TRBJ2-4
CASSINPQRNIQYF
TGTGCCAGTAGTATAAACCCTCAGAGGAACATTCAGTACTTC
>NA|TRBV5-1|NA|TRBJ2-3
CASSPAASRSTDTQYF
TGCGCCAGCAGCCCCGCGGCTAGCAGGAGCACAGATACGCAGTATTTT
>TRBD1|TRBV30|NA|TRBJ1-5
CAWGDRELDQPQHF
TGTGCCTGGGGGGACAGGGAATTGGATCAGCCCCAGCATTTT
>NA|TRBV27|NA|TRBJ1-1
CASSYVEGTEAFF
TGTGCCAGCAGTTATGTGGAGGGCACTGAAGCTTTCTTT
>NA|TRBV5-5|NA|TRBJ1-6
CASSLEQDTRSPLHF
TGTGCCAGCAGCTTGGAGCAGGACACCCGTTCACCCCTCCACTTT
>TRBD2|TRBV4-2|NA|TRBJ2-7
CASSQERDSGGSYEQYF
TGTGCCAGCAGCCAAGAGAGAGATAGCGGGGGCTCCTACGAGCAGTACTTC
>NA|TRBV28|NA|TRBJ1-1
CASTLPGGVDTEAFF
TGTGCCAGCACCCTCCCCGGGGGAGTAGACACTGAAGCTTTCTTT
>NA|TRBV6-2/TRBV6-3|NA|TRBJ2-7
CASSQDSPYEQYF
TGTGCCAGCAGTCAGGACAGCCCTTACGAGCAGTACTTC
>TRBD2|TRBV7-6|NA|TRBJ2-2
CASSFLAGGVTGELFF
TGTGCCAGCAGCTTCCTAGCGGGGGGAGTCACCGGGGAGCTGTTTTTT
>TRBD1|TRBV6-1|NA|TRBJ1-1
CASSERQGMNTEAFF
TGTGCCAGCAGTGAAAGACAGGGGATGAACACTGAAGCTTTCTTT
>TRBD2|TRBV29-1|NA|TRBJ2-1
CSVEGGTSGGLYNEQFF
TGCAGCGTTGAAGGTGGGACTAGCGGGGGACTATACAATGAGCAGTTCTTC
>NA|TRBV5-6|NA|TRBJ2-5
CASSLGPLEGETQYF
TGTGCCAGCAGCTTGGGGCCCCTAGAGGGAGAGACCCAGTACTTC
>TRBD2|TRBV11-2|NA|TRBJ2-3
CASSLTSGLTDTQYF
TGTGCCAGCAGCCTTACTAGCGGCCTCACAGATACGCAGTATTTT
>TRBD1|TRBV9|NA|TRBJ1-3
CASSAATGGKGNTIYF
TGTGCCAGCAGCGCGGCAACAGGGGGGAAAGGAAACACCATATATTTT
>TRBD1|TRBV7-9|NA|TRBJ2-2
CASSRQGLRSTGELFF
TGTGCCAGCAGCCGACAGGGGCTCCGAAGCACCGGGGAGCTGTTTTTT